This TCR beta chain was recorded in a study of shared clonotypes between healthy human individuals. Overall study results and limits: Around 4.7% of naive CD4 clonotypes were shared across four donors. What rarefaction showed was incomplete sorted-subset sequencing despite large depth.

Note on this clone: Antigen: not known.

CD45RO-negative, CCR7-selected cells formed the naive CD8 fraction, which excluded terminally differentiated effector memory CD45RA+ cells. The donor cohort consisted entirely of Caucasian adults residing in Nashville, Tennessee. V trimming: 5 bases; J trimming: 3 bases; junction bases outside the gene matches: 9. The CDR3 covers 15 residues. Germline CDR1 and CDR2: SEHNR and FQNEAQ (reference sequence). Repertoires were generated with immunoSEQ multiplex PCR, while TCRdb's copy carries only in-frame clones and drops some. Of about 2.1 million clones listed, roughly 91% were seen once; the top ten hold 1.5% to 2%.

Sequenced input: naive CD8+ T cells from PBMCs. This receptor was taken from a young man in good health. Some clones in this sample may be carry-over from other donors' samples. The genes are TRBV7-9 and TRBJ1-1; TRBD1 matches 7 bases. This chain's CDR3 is CASSPRTGEHTEAFF. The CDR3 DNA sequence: TGTGCCAGCAGCCCTCGGACAGGTGAGCACACTGAAGCTTTCTTT.